Listed below are T cell receptor beta chains from one sample, sequenced in a study of T cells in Graves' hyperthyroidism and ophthalmopathy. TCRdb re-called the multiplex PCR reads through MiXCR, storing one row per CDR3 protein. The sample yields hundreds of thousands of distinct CDR3 sequences, around 20% seen once. Sequenced sample: blood. All receptors derive from a man aged 30-40 years with Graves' ophthalmopathy. The CDR3 runs from the conserved cysteine through the conserved F or W. Fields, in order: clone size, D gene, J gene, V gene, CDR3 protein, CDR3 DNA. The D gene is left open where the match is weak. Rows may omit the clone size; those that give it use once, few, many or a size class.

>NA|NA|TRBJ2-2|TRBV20-1
CSARDLKDTGELFF
TGCAGTGCTAGAGATCTCAAGGACACCGGGGAGCTGTTTTTT
>few|NA|TRBJ2-5|TRBV10-3
CAISGGAQETQYF
TGTGCCATCAGTGGTGGGGCTCAAGAGACCCAGTACTTC
>NA|NA|TRBJ2-7|TRBV7-9
CASSLSSWTARYEQYF
TGTGCCAGCAGCTTATCGTCCTGGACCGCTCGCTACGAGCAGTACTTC
>few|NA|TRBJ2-7|TRBV20-1
CSARDFLSSYEQYF
TGCAGTGCTAGAGATTTTCTGAGCTCCTACGAGCAGTACTTC
>many|TRBD1|TRBJ2-7|TRBV20-1
CSANRDRGNEQYF
TGCAGTGCTAACCGGGACAGGGGGAACGAGCAGTACTTC
>few|TRBD2|TRBJ2-1|TRBV2
CARQLAGNEQFF
TGTGCCCGACAACTAGCGGGGAATGAGCAGTTCTTC
>few|TRBD1|TRBJ2-7|TRBV24-1
CATSDPDRGGEQYF
TGTGCCACCAGTGACCCCGACAGGGGAGGCGAGCAGTACTTC
>few|NA|TRBJ2-3|TRBV19
CASPSGPTDTQYF
TGTGCCAGCCCCAGCGGGCCCACAGATACGCAGTATTTT
>few|NA|TRBJ1-5|TRBV20-1
CSARGPTGTGQPQHF
TGCAGTGCTAGAGGCCCCACGGGTACCGGGCAGCCCCAGCATTTT
>few|TRBD1|TRBJ2-7|TRBV28
CASSFRDSLDYEQYF
TGTGCCAGCAGTTTCAGGGACAGCTTAGACTACGAGCAGTACTTC
>many|TRBD1|TRBJ2-3|TRBV2
CASQYGTGTDTQYF
TGTGCCAGCCAGTATGGGACAGGGACAGATACGCAGTATTTT
>many|TRBD2|TRBJ2-5|TRBV10-3
CATLAWGGETQYF
TGTGCCACCCTCGCCTGGGGGGGAGAGACCCAGTACTTC
>NA|NA|TRBJ1-3|TRBV5-6
CASSFSAVLDYSGSTIYF
TGTGCCAGCAGCTTCTCGGCAGTTCTAGACTACTCTGGAAGCACCATATATTTT
>many|NA|TRBJ1-5|TRBV12-3/TRBV12-4
CASSKGGANQPQHF
TGTGCCAGCAGTAAAGGGGGAGCCAATCAGCCCCAGCATTTT
>NA|NA|TRBJ1-5|TRBV10-3
CAISALGVGQPQHF
TGTGCCATCAGTGCACTCGGGGTAGGTCAGCCCCAGCATTTT
>few|NA|TRBJ2-7|TRBV24-1
CATSAGDRVEQYF
TGTGCCACCAGTGCAGGGGATCGGGTCGAGCAGTACTTC
>many|NA|TRBJ1-2|TRBV15
CATASIPLLIPNYGYTF
TGTGCCACCGCATCAATACCTCTGCTTATCCCTAACTATGGCTACACCTTC
>many|NA|TRBJ2-7|TRBV20-1
CSLGPYEQYF
TGCAGCCTAGGCCCGTACGAGCAGTACTTC
>few|NA|TRBJ1-3|TRBV28
CASSRPDPTTIYF
TGTGCCAGCAGTCGCCCGGACCCAACGACCATATATTTT
>NA|NA|TRBJ1-1|TRBV20-1
CSARDRDSTRWVAFF
TGCAGTGCTAGAGATCGAGACAGTACCCGATGGGTAGCTTTCTTT
>NA|NA|TRBJ2-5|TRBV28
CASGAGYRDQETQYF
TGTGCCAGCGGGGCGGGGTACCGGGACCAAGAGACCCAGTACTTC
>many|NA|TRBJ1-5|TRBV28
CASSGQDGNQPQHF
TGTGCCAGCAGTGGGCAGGACGGCAATCAGCCCCAGCATTTT
>NA|NA|TRBJ2-1|TRBV5-6
CASSLGHLSSYNEQFF
TGTGCCAGCAGCTTGGGACACCTGAGCTCCTACAATGAGCAGTTCTTC
>few|TRBD2|TRBJ2-1|TRBV5-6
CASSPGLAGGPLDEQFF
TGTGCCAGCAGCCCGGGACTAGCGGGAGGGCCGCTGGATGAGCAGTTCTTC
>once|TRBD2|TRBJ2-1|TRBV19
CASSKSGASSYNEQFF
TGTGCCAGTAGTAAAAGCGGGGCTAGCTCCTACAATGAGCAGTTCTTC
>many|NA|TRBJ1-5|TRBV30
CAWSIRTSLNQPQHF
TGTGCCTGGAGTATAAGGACATCCCTAAATCAGCCCCAGCATTTT
>many|NA|TRBJ2-5|TRBV2
CASGGPGETQYF
TGTGCCAGCGGAGGGCCGGGGGAGACCCAGTACTTC
>few|TRBD2|TRBJ2-2|TRBV6-5
CASSYPQLAATGELFF
TGTGCCAGCAGTTACCCTCAACTAGCGGCTACCGGGGAGCTGTTTTTT
>many|NA|TRBJ2-3|TRBV11-2
CASSLKDSTDTQYF
TGTGCCAGCAGCTTAAAGGACAGCACAGATACGCAGTATTTT
>many|TRBD1|TRBJ2-7|TRBV29-1
CSVVKQGGSYEQYF
TGCAGCGTGGTAAAACAGGGGGGCTCCTACGAGCAGTACTTC
>NA|NA|TRBJ2-3|TRBV24-1
CATSFPGLTTDTQYF
TGTGCCACCAGCTTCCCGGGACTTACCACAGATACGCAGTATTTT
>few|NA|TRBJ1-5|TRBV12-3/TRBV12-4
CASTLGRGLRNPQHF
TGTGCCAGCACTCTAGGGAGGGGCCTCCGGAATCCCCAGCATTTT
>NA|NA|TRBJ1-1|TRBV7-3
CASSLTGLLNTEAFF
TGTGCCAGCAGCTTAACGGGACTCCTGAACACTGAAGCTTTCTTT
>many|NA|TRBJ1-2|TRBV12-3/TRBV12-4
CASSWSYSGTVGDGYTF
TGTGCCAGCAGTTGGTCTTACTCGGGGACCGTCGGAGATGGCTACACCTTC
>few|NA|TRBJ1-6|TRBV3-1
CASSQRGHNSPLHF
TGTGCCAGCAGCCAAAGAGGTCACAATTCACCCCTCCACTTT
>many|NA|TRBJ1-4|TRBV18
CASSPTADEKLFF
TGTGCCAGCTCACCAACGGCAGACGAAAAACTGTTTTTT
>NA|TRBD2|TRBJ2-3|TRBV7-9
CASSRLAGLSDTQYF
TGTGCCAGCAGCCGACTAGCGGGGTTATCGGATACGCAGTATTTT
>many|NA|TRBJ1-1|TRBV12-3/TRBV12-4
CASSLQGGGTEAFF
TGTGCCAGCAGTCTACAGGGAGGTGGAACTGAAGCTTTCTTT
>NA|TRBD2|TRBJ2-1|TRBV6-2/TRBV6-3
CASSPGGSGRNEQFF
TGTGCCAGCAGTCCCGGCGGCAGCGGGAGAAATGAGCAGTTCTTC
>few|NA|TRBJ2-5|TRBV13
CASSLASYPETQYF
TGTGCCAGCAGCTTAGCCAGCTACCCAGAGACCCAGTACTTC
>NA|TRBD2|TRBJ2-2|TRBV7-9
CASSQGLAGGSGELFF
TGCGCCAGCAGCCAAGGACTAGCGGGAGGGTCCGGGGAGCTGTTTTTT
>NA|NA|TRBJ2-7|TRBV7-6
CASSPTGTTHSYEQYF
TGTGCCAGCAGCCCAACCGGGACGACACACTCCTACGAGCAGTACTTC
>NA|NA|TRBJ2-7|TRBV4-2
CASSQDTGFTTYEQYF
TGTGCCAGCAGCCAAGATACAGGTTTCACGACCTACGAGCAGTACTTC
>few|NA|TRBJ2-6|TRBV6-1
CASSSLGRDGRTSGANVLTF
TGTGCCAGCAGTAGTTTGGGACGGGACGGTAGGACCTCTGGGGCCAACGTCCTGACTTTC
>NA|TRBD2|TRBJ2-1|TRBV27
CASSSRTSGNYNEQFF
TGTGCCAGCAGTTCCAGGACTAGCGGGAACTACAATGAGCAGTTCTTC
>NA|TRBD1|TRBJ1-5|TRBV4-3
CASSQDWGGGRSNQPQHF
TGCGCCAGCAGCCAAGATTGGGGAGGGGGCCGGAGCAATCAGCCCCAGCATTTT
>many|NA|TRBJ2-1|TRBV12-3/TRBV12-4
CASSLERSSYNEQFF
TGTGCCAGCAGTTTAGAGCGGAGCTCCTACAATGAGCAGTTCTTC
>NA|NA|TRBJ1-4|TRBV7-2
CASSLDGRPNEKLFF
TGTGCCAGCAGCTTAGATGGCAGACCTAATGAAAAACTGTTTTTT
>NA|NA|TRBJ2-7|TRBV3-1
CASSGYSYEQYF
TGTGCCAGCAGCGGGTACTCCTACGAGCAGTACTTC
>many|TRBD1|TRBJ2-7|TRBV7-9
CASSSSGDRYYEQYF
TGTGCCAGCAGCTCTTCCGGGGACAGATACTACGAGCAGTACTTC
>few|NA|TRBJ2-4|TRBV4-1
CASSQIARPSDVQYF
TGCGCCAGCAGCCAAATAGCAAGACCGAGCGATGTTCAGTACTTC
>few|TRBD2|TRBJ2-3|TRBV20-1
CSASPGLAGADTQYF
TGCAGTGCTAGCCCCGGACTAGCGGGAGCAGATACGCAGTATTTT
>few|NA|TRBJ2-7|TRBV5-1
CASSPWDRTYEQYF
TGCGCCAGCAGCCCCTGGGACCGAACCTACGAGCAGTACTTC
>NA|NA|TRBJ2-5|TRBV12-3/TRBV12-4
CASSQFDQETQYF
TGTGCCAGCAGTCAATTCGACCAAGAGACCCAGTACTTC
>few|TRBD2|TRBJ2-3|TRBV7-2
CASSLVGTSGSSRDTQYF
TGTGCCAGCAGCTTGGTGGGGACTAGCGGGAGTAGTAGAGATACGCAGTATTTT
>NA|NA|TRBJ1-4|TRBV30
CAWSVPEIAEKLFF
TGTGCCTGGAGTGTACCAGAAATCGCCGAAAAACTGTTTTTT
>NA|NA|TRBJ1-1|TRBV10-2
CASSELSLGQRQQAFF
TGCGCCAGCAGTGAGTTATCTCTTGGTCAGCGCCAGCAAGCTTTCTTT
>NA|NA|TRBJ2-5|TRBV12-3/TRBV12-4
CASSSGGQTQYF
TGTGCCAGCAGTTCAGGCGGACAGACCCAGTACTTC
>many|NA|TRBJ2-3|TRBV12-3/TRBV12-4
CASSFTLNRTPSTDTQYF
TGTGCCAGCAGTTTTACCCTCAACCGTACTCCTAGCACAGATACGCAGTATTTT
>NA|NA|TRBJ1-5|TRBV27
CASSSAGSGGNQPQHF
TGTGCCAGCAGTTCCGCGGGATCGGGGGGCAATCAGCCCCAGCATTTT